The next 26 T cell receptor beta chains were all read from a single sample in a study of T cell responses to AZD1222 COVID-19 vaccine. Clones were read by immunoSEQ multiplex PCR, and TCRdb kept only the in-frame ones, dropping some. The sample lists about 110,000 clones, around 92% occurring once. The sequencing used peripheral blood, collected on day 0 of AZD1222 vaccination. These receptor sequences come from an adult in good health.

V usage is TRBV27 and J usage is TRBJ1-2, with D tentatively TRBD1 (6 bases). From germline, CDR1 is MNHEY and CDR2 SMNVEV (reference sequence). Trimming shortened V by 0 bases and J by 5 bases, and 13 bases separated the two germline ends. The CDR3 is made up of 15 amino acids. CDR3 nucleotides: TGTGCCAGCAGTTTATCGAAGGGGGGACATTATGGCTACACCTTC. It is translated as CASSLSKGGHYGYTF.

This clone was detected only once. The rearrangement links TRBV5-1 to TRBJ1-1; tentatively, D is TRBD1 (5 bases). Per germline, CDR1 SGHRS and CDR2 YFSETQ. Trimming removed 3 bases from V and 1 base from J, with 10 bases in between. CDR3 length equals 14 residues. The CDR3 sequence: CASSSQGTNTEAFF. The DNA for the CDR3 is TGCGCCAGCAGCTCTCAGGGTACGAACACTGAAGCTTTCTTT.

The chain links TRBV7-2 to TRBJ2-7; 9 bases are shared with TRBD2. Trimming removed 4 bases from V and 6 bases from J; junction bases left unmatched: 7. Germline-derived CDR1 and CDR2 are SGHTA and FQGNSA. This CDR3 is 14 amino acids long. The CDR3 DNA is TGTGCCAGCAGCTCCGGGACTAGCCTTCCCGAGCAGTACTTC. Protein: CASSSGTSLPEQYF.

This chain joins TRBV7-2 and TRBJ1-5; maybe TRBD1 (5 bases). The CDR3 runs to 14 residues. Germline V gives CDR1 SGHTA, CDR2 FQGNSA. V was shortened by 0 bases and J by 9 bases, with 12 bases between the two germline ends. The CDR3 reads CASSLAYQGAPQHF. CDR3 sequence (DNA): TGTGCCAGCAGCTTAGCCTACCAAGGGGCGCCCCAGCATTTT.

The chain carries TRBV7-2 and TRBJ2-3; possibly TRBD1 or TRBD2 for D (6 bases each). The germline V and J ends were trimmed by 8 bases and 2 bases, with 17 bases remaining between them. Germline V gene data show CDR1 as SGHTA and CDR2 as FQGNSA. The CDR3 is made up of 15 amino acids. The CDR3 DNA reads TGTGCCAGCTGCAGTGGGGGGCTTTCCACAGATACGCAGTATTTT. Protein: CASCSGGLSTDTQYF.

V is TRBV2 and J is TRBJ1-5; no clear D gene. The CDR3 is 14 amino acids. Germline CDR1 is SNHLY and CDR2 is FYNNEI. Trimming shortened V by 0 bases and J by 9 bases, and 12 bases separated the two germline ends. The CDR3 reads CASSEALQEGPQHF. For the CDR3, the DNA is TGTGCCAGCAGTGAAGCCCTCCAGGAGGGGCCCCAGCATTTT.

Written as DNA, the CDR3 is TGTGCCAGCAGCTTAGTGACAGCTCATTCACCCCTCCACTTT. Protein sequence: CASSLVTAHSPLHF. The chain employs TRBV7-2 and TRBJ1-6, with a weak D call TRBD1 (5 bases). CDR3 length: 14 residues. Germline lookup yields CDR1 SGHTA and CDR2 FQGNSA. The germline V and J ends were trimmed by 1 base and 8 bases, with 9 bases remaining between them.

Here the CDR3 reads CASSTKGLAGPTILKNIQYF. The DNA for the CDR3 is TGTGCCAGCAGTACCAAAGGACTAGCGGGACCCACTATTTTAAAAAACATTCAGTACTTC. V usage is TRBV6-8 and J usage is TRBJ2-4, with TRBD2 identical over 12 bases. The CDR3 is 20 residues long. With 5 bases clipped from V and 4 bases from J, the junction kept 18 bases outside the gene matches. Germline CDR1 MNHGY, CDR2 SAAAGT.

V gene TRBV4-1 combines with J gene TRBJ2-7, with D perhaps assigned TRBD1 or TRBD2 (7 bases each). Germline V gene sequence: CDR1 MGHRA, CDR2 YSYEKL. Trimming left V 6 bases short and J 3 bases short, with 21 bases between. This CDR3 has 16 residues. The CDR3 nucleotides read TGCGCCAGCAGGGCGGGGGTACAGGGGCGAAACTACGAGCAGTACTTC. It codes for CASRAGVQGRNYEQYF.

The chain joins TRBV4-3 to TRBJ2-1, with D perhaps TRBD2 (5 bases). Trimming stripped 1 base from V and 6 bases from J, with 19 bases between. Germline V CDR1 and CDR2: LGHNA, YSLEER. This CDR3 region has 17 residues. The DNA for the CDR3 is TGCGCCAGCAGCCAAGGTGAGCCCAGAGGGTCGGCCAATGAGCAGTTCTTC. Its translation is CASSQGEPRGSANEQFF.

The chain joins TRBV7-3 to TRBJ2-1; 16 nucleotides line up with TRBD2. V dropped 5 bases and J dropped 8; count of bases not matched to a gene: 9. The CDR3 is 17 amino acids. Per germline, CDR1 SGHTA and CDR2 FQGTGA. CDR3 loop: CASSNVGLAGGLDEQFF. Written as DNA, the CDR3 is TGTGCCAGCAGCAACGTGGGACTAGCGGGAGGGCTTGATGAGCAGTTCTTC.

J is TRBJ1-1 and V is TRBV28; 10 bases match TRBD1. From germline, CDR1 is MDHEN and CDR2 SYDVKM. The CDR3 is 15 amino acids. With 2 bases clipped from V and 11 bases from J, the junction kept 11 bases outside the gene matches. The CDR3 sequence: CASSLGDRQGAGAFF. The DNA of the CDR3 is TGTGCCAGCAGTTTAGGGGATCGACAGGGGGCAGGTGCTTTCTTT.

The V and J genes are TRBV29-1 and TRBJ2-7; 11 bases map to TRBD2. This CDR3 is 14 amino acids long. V trimming: 5 bases; J trimming: 3 bases; junction bases outside the gene matches: 6. From germline, CDR1 is SQVTM and CDR2 ANQGSEA. CDR3 loop: CSVPTSGSLYEQYF. The CDR3 nucleotides read TGCAGCGTTCCTACTAGCGGGAGTCTCTACGAGCAGTACTTC.

The genes are TRBV7-9 and TRBJ2-7; D is ambiguous. V was trimmed by 1 base and J by 7 bases, leaving 17 bases between them. Germline values: CDR1 SEHNR, CDR2 FQNEAQ (reference sequence). This CDR3 contains 15 residues. For the CDR3, the DNA is TGTGCCAGCAGCTTAGATATAGGGATGAGACGGGAGCAGTACTTC. This codes for CASSLDIGMRREQYF.

The chain joins TRBV10-2 to TRBJ1-1, with D tentatively TRBD1 (6 bases). There are 16 residues in the CDR3. Germline values: CDR1 WSHSY, CDR2 SAAADI. Trimming took 6 bases from V and 1 from J, leaving 18 bases between them. CDR3 protein: CASSERGGGTNTEAFF. CDR3 in DNA: TGCGCCAGCAGCGAGAGGGGGGGCGGAACGAACACTGAAGCTTTCTTT.

This rearrangement joins TRBV6-2 or TRBV6-3 to TRBJ2-3; either TRBD1 or TRBD2 may fit D (6 bases each). CDR3 size: 15 residues. Germline lookup yields CDR1 MNHEY and CDR2 SVGEGT. V was cut by 4 bases and J by 3 bases, with 14 bases left in between. The CDR3 nucleotides are TGTGCCAGCAGTTGGGGGGACACGGGGACAGATACGCAGTATTTT. Residues: CASSWGDTGTDTQYF.

The count of this clone is one. The CDR3 DNA reads TGTGCCAGCAGCCTGGCGCAGGAAGAGACCCAGTACTTC. This sequence encodes CASSLAQEETQYF. The V call is TRBV7-3, the J call TRBJ2-5; D not resolved. The CDR3 sequence is 13 residues long. CDR1 is SGHTA and CDR2 is FQGTGA in the germline V gene. V shed 5 bases and J shed 3 bases, with 10 bases lying between them.

This clone was detected only once. This chain uses TRBV4-2 with TRBJ1-4; 7 bases match TRBD1. With 0 bases clipped from V and 5 bases from J, the junction kept 15 bases outside the gene matches. Germline values: CDR1 LGHNA, CDR2 YNFKEQ. This CDR3 has 19 residues. This CDR3 reads CASSQDRWDSYRRNEKLFF. The CDR3 DNA reads as TGTGCCAGCAGCCAAGACAGGTGGGACAGCTACCGTCGGAATGAAAAACTGTTTTTT.

The chain is built from TRBV30 and TRBJ1-5; D not certain. This CDR3 contains 14 residues. V gave up 4 bases and J gave up 0 bases, with 10 bases separating them. Germline-derived CDR1 and CDR2 are GTSNPN and SVGIG (reference sequence). CDR3 amino acids: CAWNSINSNQPQHF. The CDR3 DNA is TGTGCCTGGAACAGTATTAATAGCAATCAGCCCCAGCATTTT.

V and J are TRBV28 and TRBJ1-6; 7 bases are shared with TRBD1. The CDR3 length is 14 residues. The germline gives CDR1 MDHEN, CDR2 SYDVKM. Germline trimming cut 3 bases from V and 4 bases from J; bases unmatched to any gene: 0. The CDR3 DNA follows: TGTGCCAGCAGTTTGGGACAGTATAATTCACCCCTCCACTTT. Translating gives CASSLGQYNSPLHF.

This clone has a single count. The chain uses TRBV6-6 and TRBJ2-7; possibly TRBD1 or TRBD2 for D (6 bases each). Germline CDR1 is MNHNY and CDR2 is SVGAGI (reference sequence). The CDR3 length is 13 residues. The V gene lost 2 bases and the J gene lost 4 bases, with 9 bases spanning the gap. CDR3 amino acids: CASSYEGGYEQYF. The DNA for the CDR3 is TGTGCCAGCAGTTACGAGGGGGGATACGAGCAGTACTTC.

This clone showed up just once. The CDR3 protein is CASSFQGRTEAFF. CDR3 bases: TGTGCCAGCAGCTTTCAGGGGCGTACTGAAGCTTTCTTT. V usage is TRBV11-1 and J usage is TRBJ1-1, with D perhaps TRBD1 (6 bases). Germline CDR1 SGHAT, CDR2 FQDESV (reference sequence). V was trimmed by 3 bases and J by 5 bases, leaving 10 bases between them. This CDR3 has 13 residues.

The chain is built from TRBV7-2 and TRBJ1-5; 7 bases fit TRBD1. The trim removed 5 bases at V and 5 bases at J, leaving 9 bases unmatched. The CDR3 covers 15 residues. Germline assignment: CDR1 SGHTA and CDR2 FQGNSA. The CDR3 protein is CASSPRQGRDQPQHF. The CDR3 bases are TGTGCCAGCAGCCCCAGACAGGGTAGGGATCAGCCCCAGCATTTT.

The rearrangement links TRBV28 to TRBJ1-2; weak D call: TRBD1 (5 bases). The CDR3 covers 16 residues. Per germline, CDR1 MDHEN and CDR2 SYDVKM. V was pared by 3 bases and J by 4 bases, with 18 bases between. This CDR3 is CASSLGGSLGRYGYTF. The DNA for the CDR3 is TGTGCCAGCAGTTTGGGGGGAAGTCTCGGACGCTATGGCTACACCTTC.

J is TRBJ2-7 and V is TRBV28; D gene ambiguous. CDR1 is MDHEN and CDR2 is SYDVKM in the germline V gene. V was trimmed by 2 bases and J by 2 bases, leaving 7 bases between them. The CDR3 contains 13 residues. CDR3 amino acids: CASSLVQPYEQYF. CDR3 nucleotide sequence: TGTGCCAGCAGTTTAGTACAGCCCTACGAGCAGTACTTC.

V is TRBV28 and J is TRBJ1-5; 7 bases match TRBD1. The germline CDR1 and CDR2 sequences are MDHEN and SYDVKM. J lost 0 bases, V lost 7 bases, and 12 bases had no gene match. This CDR3 region has 17 residues. CDR3 sequence: CASTLPGGAYSNQPQHF. CDR3 coding DNA: TGTGCCAGCACCCTTCCAGGGGGGGCCTATAGCAATCAGCCCCAGCATTTT.